Presented here are 29 T cell receptor beta chains from one specimen sequenced in a study of CD8 T cells in ankylosing spondylitis (dated by TCRdb to the late 2010s). Library construction relied on 5' RACE. TCRdb shows the sequencer as Illumina HiSeq 2500. The raw public reads went through TCRdb reprocessing: fastp at Q25, MiXCR clone calling, in-frame beta chains kept. Rows are unified per CDR3 protein, each entry keeping the most common DNA and genes. Within this sample are about 510,000 distinct CDR3 sequences, with approximately 5.3% of them counted one time only. Jointly, the top ten make up around 3.6% of the sample. Their specific antigens are unknown. Study-level results and caveats: A TCR beta motif of fewer than 10 highly homologous amino acid variants appeared characteristic of blood from ankylosing spondylitis patients.

Sequences were obtained from blood, either unsorted or a sorted T cell fraction (not recorded which). The receptors here all came from a male donor with ankylosing spondylitis.

This clonotype was counted many times. The rearrangement links TRBV4-3 to TRBJ1-1; 7 nucleotides match TRBD1. V lost 4 bases to trimming and J lost 8 bases; unmatched junction nucleotides: 13. This CDR3 spans 15 amino acids. Germline loops: CDR1 LGHNA, CDR2 YSLEER. The CDR3 nucleotides are TGCGCCAGCAGCCGTACTACTCAGGGGGACCGGGAAGCTTTCTTT. Its protein product is CASSRTTQGDREAFF.

This clonotype showed up many times. CDR3 DNA: TGTGCCAGCAGTTACCGCTTGAACACTGAAGCTTTCTTT. It encodes CASSYRLNTEAFF. The gene calls are TRBV6-5 and TRBJ1-1; D is undetermined. CDR1 and CDR2 from the germline V gene are MNHEY and SVGAGI. Deletions cut 2 bases from V and 0 bases from J, with 4 bases between. The CDR3 spans 13 residues.

This clonotype was counted many times. The chain couples TRBV20-1 to TRBJ2-3, with 11 bases that match TRBD2. From germline, CDR1 is DFQATT and CDR2 SNEGSKA (reference sequence). J lost 5 bases, V lost 3 bases, and 4 bases had no gene match. This CDR3 is built from 14 residues. This CDR3 is CSARRTSGLDTQYF. The CDR3 coding sequence is TGCAGTGCTAGGAGGACTAGCGGGCTAGATACGCAGTATTTT.

This clonotype was counted ten times or more. This sequence joins TRBV20-1 and TRBJ2-3, with 9 bases that match TRBD2. The CDR3 covers 17 residues. Germline V CDR1 and CDR2: DFQATT, SNEGSKA (reference sequence). CDR3 loop: CSGFGRELAGTTDTQYF. CDR3 bases: TGCAGCGGCTTCGGGAGGGAGCTAGCGGGGACCACAGATACGCAGTATTTT.

This clonotype was recorded many times. This chain joins TRBV7-9 and TRBJ1-2; a possible D gene is TRBD1 (6 bases). In germline, CDR1 is SEHNR, CDR2 FQNEAQ (reference sequence). This CDR3 contains 14 residues. Trimming removed 5 bases at V and 7 bases at J, with 17 bases between. Here the CDR3 reads CASSPTRGAGGYTF. The CDR3 nucleotides read TGTGCCAGCAGCCCCACCAGGGGCGCAGGTGGCTACACCTTC.

This clonotype occurred a few times. The V gene is TRBV6-2 or TRBV6-3, the J gene TRBJ2-1; D remains ambiguous. There are 12 residues in the CDR3. V was clipped by 10 bases and J by 4 bases, with 11 bases between them. Per the germline V gene, CDR1 is MNHEY and CDR2 is SVGEGT. CDR3 sequence reads: CATRKRYNEQFF. The CDR3 nucleotides are TGTGCCACTAGAAAACGGTACAATGAGCAGTTCTTC.

A few counts support this clonotype. The V call is TRBV20-1, the J call TRBJ1-2, with 8 bases aligning to TRBD1. Germline assignment: CDR1 DFQATT and CDR2 SNEGSKA (reference sequence). CDR3 length: 15 residues. J lost 2 bases, V lost 0 bases, and 5 bases had no gene match. DNA of the CDR3: TGCAGTGCTAGAGATCTAAGGACAGGGAACTATGGCTACACCTTC. It encodes CSARDLRTGNYGYTF.

This clonotype appeared many times. The gene calls are TRBV20-1 and TRBJ2-7; D is unresolved. This CDR3 spans 13 amino acids. From germline, CDR1 is DFQATT and CDR2 SNEGSKA (reference sequence). V gave up 5 bases and J gave up 1 base, with 12 bases separating them. The CDR3 spells CSARNRGSYEQYF. The CDR3 DNA reads as TGCAGTGCTCGCAATCGAGGTTCCTACGAGCAGTACTTC.

The chain recombines TRBV20-1 with TRBJ2-3; D may be TRBD2 (5 bases). Trimming shortened V by 6 bases and J by 5 bases, and 18 bases separated the two germline ends. Germline-derived CDR1 and CDR2 are DFQATT and SNEGSKA (reference sequence). CDR3 length: 14 amino acids. The CDR3 loop is CSATGDYRVDTQYF. The CDR3 DNA reads as TGCAGTGCCACCGGCGACTACCGCGTAGATACGCAGTATTTT.

This clonotype occurred a few times. V usage is TRBV27 and J usage is TRBJ1-2, with 7 bases lining up with TRBD1. CDR3 length: 14 residues. Germline V gene lookup returns CDR1 MNHEY and CDR2 SMNVEV (reference sequence). The junction had 8 bases not matched to a gene; V was cut back by 5 bases and J by 5 bases. The CDR3 DNA sequence: TGTGCCAGCAGTACGAGGGGGCGAGCGTATGGCTACACCTTC. The encoded protein is CASSTRGRAYGYTF.

This clonotype was found many times. The chain is built from TRBV5-5 and TRBJ2-7; D uncertain. Germline-derived CDR1 and CDR2 are SGHKS and YYEKEE (reference sequence). This CDR3 has 14 residues. The ends were cut back, 1 base at V and 1 base at J, with 9 bases in the middle. The CDR3 here is CASSLQWGSYEQYF. The CDR3 DNA sequence: TGTGCCAGCAGCTTGCAATGGGGTTCCTACGAGCAGTACTTC.

This clonotype was observed at least ten times. The germline gene is not matched at one end of the junction; a read error may be the cause. The V and J genes are TRBV25-1 and TRBJ1-6; 7 positions match TRBD1. The CDR3 sequence is 14 residues long. Germline V lookup: CDR1 MGHDK, CDR2 SYGVNS. The CDR3 reads CASSDTGDNSPLHF. DNA of the CDR3: TGTGCCAGTAGTGACACAGGGGATAATTCACCCCTCCACTTT.

Ten or more counts support this clonotype. The chain has TRBV10-3 and TRBJ2-3; TRBD1 aligns across 7 bases. The CDR3 is 12 amino acids. The ends lost 3 bases at V and 9 bases at J; junction bases unmatched: 3. Per germline, CDR1 ENHRY and CDR2 SYGVKD. The CDR3 nucleotides are TGTGCCATCAGTGAAGCGACAGGGACGCAGTATTTT. It encodes CAISEATGTQYF.

This rearrangement joins TRBV7-8 to TRBJ2-5, with 7 bases lining up with TRBD2. V trimming: 5 bases; J trimming: 5 bases; junction bases outside the gene matches: 14. Germline V gene sequence: CDR1 SGHVS, CDR2 FQNEAQ. The CDR3 totals 16 residues. The CDR3 DNA sequence: TGTGCCAGCAGCCTGACCCTGAGCGGGGTGGGGGAGACCCAGTACTTC. Translated, it gives CASSLTLSGVGETQYF.

This clonotype was counted at least ten times. The chain joins TRBV9 to TRBJ1-1; perhaps TRBD1 as D (6 bases). This CDR3 is built from 15 residues. V shed 3 bases and J shed 1 base, with 13 bases lying between them. Germline CDR1 reads SGDLS; CDR2 reads YYNGEE. The CDR3 nucleotides read TGTGCCAGCAGCGCTCAGACAGGATGGAACACTGAAGCTTTCTTT. It codes for CASSAQTGWNTEAFF.

The chain uses TRBV3-1 and TRBJ1-1; D not resolved. In germline, CDR1 is LGHDT, CDR2 YNNKEL (reference sequence). V was trimmed by 4 bases and J by 1 base, leaving 13 bases between them. CDR3 size: 15 residues. CDR3 bases: TGTGCCAGCAGCCCAAACGGCCCAGCGAACACTGAAGCTTTCTTT. This sequence encodes CASSPNGPANTEAFF.

This clonotype was detected a few times. The V call is TRBV18, the J call TRBJ2-1, with TRBD2 matching 13 bases. The germline gives CDR1 KGHSH, CDR2 LQKENI. This CDR3 has 16 amino acids. Trimming cost V 5 bases and J 5 bases; bases outside gene matches: 6. CDR3: CASSTTGLAGNNEQFF. The CDR3 DNA reads as TGTGCCAGCTCAACAACGGGACTAGCGGGAAACAATGAGCAGTTCTTC.

This clonotype was detected many times. The V and J genes are TRBV29-1 and TRBJ2-7, with TRBD2 as a possible D gene (5 bases). The CDR3 is made up of 13 amino acids. CDR1 and CDR2 (germline): SQVTM, ANQGSEA. Between the trimmed V and J ends, which lost 3 bases and 0 bases, there was a span of 9 bases. The CDR3 protein is CSVEGDFSYEQYF. The CDR3 DNA reads TGCAGCGTTGAGGGAGACTTCTCCTACGAGCAGTACTTC.

This clonotype was seen many times. This rearrangement joins TRBV29-1 to TRBJ2-3; 8 positions match TRBD2. CDR1 and CDR2 from the germline V gene are SQVTM and ANQGSEA. The V segment lost 1 base and the J segment 4 bases; nucleotides outside the gene matches: 4. The CDR3 has 14 residues. CDR3 sequence: CSVEAGGFPDTQYF. The CDR3 DNA follows: TGCAGCGTTGAAGCGGGAGGGTTCCCAGATACGCAGTATTTT.

This clonotype was seen at least ten times. The gene calls are TRBV7-2 and TRBJ2-7; D is uncertain. Germline V gives CDR1 SGHTA, CDR2 FQGNSA. Trimming left V 0 bases short and J 6 bases short, with 15 bases between. The CDR3 is made up of 15 amino acids. Here the CDR3 reads CASSLAIGWAAEQYF. In DNA, the CDR3 is TGTGCCAGCAGCTTAGCTATTGGATGGGCCGCCGAGCAGTACTTC.

In this sample, this clonotype turned up many times. This sequence joins TRBV4-3 and TRBJ1-1; no definite D call. The germline V and J ends were trimmed by 0 bases and 5 bases, with 13 bases remaining between them. The CDR3 has 15 amino acids. CDR1 and CDR2 from the germline V gene are LGHNA and YSLEER. CDR3 residues: CASSQEDIERTEAFF. The CDR3 DNA is TGCGCCAGCAGCCAAGAAGACATTGAGAGGACTGAAGCTTTCTTT.

The table lists this clonotype with many counts. J is TRBJ1-1 and V is TRBV7-2; D uncertain. The length of the CDR3 is 13 residues. With 5 bases removed from V and 7 bases from J, the gap between germline ends came to 14 bases. CDR1 is SGHTA, CDR2 FQGNSA, per germline. The CDR3 here is CASSPSVPYEAFF. CDR3 in DNA: TGTGCCAGCAGCCCCTCGGTCCCCTATGAAGCTTTCTTT. Looking up the rest from reference TRBV7-2 and TRBJ1-1 gives the full variable domain: GAGVSQSPSNKVTEKGKDVELRCDPISGHTALYWYRQSLGQGLEFLIYFQGNSAPDKSGLPSDRFSAERTGGSVSTLTIQRTQQEDSAVYLCASSPSVPYEAFFGQGTRLTVV.

This rearrangement joins TRBV5-6 to TRBJ2-7, with 8 bases fitting TRBD1. Losses at the gene ends were 5 bases for V and 7 bases for J; bases not matched to a gene: 14. Per germline, CDR1 SGHDT and CDR2 YYEEEE. The CDR3 consists of 15 residues. The CDR3 nucleotides read TGTGCCAGCAGGTATACCGGGACAGGAGGAGTGGAGCAGTACTTC. Translation gives CASRYTGTGGVEQYF.

This clonotype was seen repeatedly, ten times or more. This chain links TRBV20-1 with TRBJ1-2; 9 bases are shared with TRBD1. The CDR3 contains 15 residues. Germline lookup yields CDR1 DFQATT and CDR2 SNEGSKA (reference sequence). V gave up 6 bases and J gave up 4 bases; unmatched junction bases: 12. CDR3 nucleotides: TGCAGTGCCCATGCCCGGGACAGGGATAGCTATGGCTACACCTTC. Translation gives CSAHARDRDSYGYTF.

The chain uses TRBV6-1 and TRBJ2-3; D ambiguous. Germline V gives CDR1 MNHNS, CDR2 SASEGT. This CDR3 has 13 amino acids. The ends were cut back, 6 bases at V and 0 bases at J, with 7 bases in the middle. CDR3 sequence (DNA): TGTGCCAGCAGAGGGTCCAGCACAGATACGCAGTATTTT. This sequence encodes CASRGSSTDTQYF.

This clonotype appeared many times. V and J are TRBV5-1 and TRBJ2-7; D may be TRBD1 (5 bases). The CDR3 extends over 16 amino acids. V lost 0 bases and J 1 base, leaving 14 bases between the germline ends. Germline assignment: CDR1 SGHRS and CDR2 YFSETQ. The CDR3 is CASSLALAGISYEQYF. CDR3 DNA: TGCGCCAGCAGCTTGGCCTTGGCAGGGATTTCCTACGAGCAGTACTTC.

This clonotype was seen at least ten times. The J gene is TRBJ1-2, the V gene TRBV12-3 or TRBV12-4, with 7 bases identical to TRBD1. CDR3 length equals 13 residues. J was trimmed by 7 bases and V by 6 bases; bases with no gene match: 8. Written as DNA, the CDR3 is TGTGCCAGCAGCTACGGGACAGAGCTTGGCTACACCTTC. Protein product: CASSYGTELGYTF.

This clonotype was counted at least ten times. J is TRBJ1-1 and V is TRBV5-1; the D is unclear. The CDR3 is 14 residues long. Trimming cost V 1 base and J 2 bases, with 9 bases left between them. CDR1 and CDR2 from the germline V gene are SGHRS and YFSETQ. The CDR3, as DNA: TGCGCCAGCAGCTTGTATGGCGGAAACACTGAAGCTTTCTTT. Translating gives CASSLYGGNTEAFF.

This clonotype was seen many times. This chain connects TRBV7-9 to TRBJ2-3; 7 nucleotides match TRBD2. The CDR3 consists of 15 residues. Per germline, CDR1 SEHNR and CDR2 FQNEAQ (reference sequence). V lost 5 bases to trimming and J lost 4 bases; unmatched junction nucleotides: 9. The CDR3 is CASSPFAGVADTQYF. CDR3 bases: TGTGCCAGCAGCCCATTTGCGGGGGTGGCAGATACGCAGTATTTT.